One and the same sample provided the 27 T cell receptor beta chains below, sequenced in a study of blood T cell repertoires in COVID-19. This table comes from immunoSEQ multiplex PCR, and its TCRdb copy is limited to in-frame clones, with some not included. The sample yields some 400,000 clones, approximately 86% seen once. Material for sequencing was peripheral blood. Receptors were obtained from a human donor in a cohort sampled during active COVID-19.

The chain joins TRBV7-9 to TRBJ2-5; the match to TRBD1 covers 7 bases. Germline V CDR1 and CDR2: SEHNR, FQNEAQ (reference sequence). The V segment lost 0 bases and the J segment 2 bases; nucleotides outside the gene matches: 3. The CDR3 spans 15 residues. The CDR3 DNA is TGTGCCAGCAGCTTAGCCTGGGGACAGCAAGAGACCCAGTACTTC. Residues: CASSLAWGQQETQYF.

V and J are TRBV30 and TRBJ1-5; D perhaps matches TRBD1 (5 bases). Germline values: CDR1 GTSNPN, CDR2 SVGIG (reference sequence). The CDR3 spans 15 residues. V gave up 2 bases and J gave up 3 bases, with 14 bases separating them. CDR3 protein: CAWSLPGRDNQPQHF. Written as DNA, the CDR3 is TGTGCCTGGAGTTTACCAGGGCGAGACAATCAGCCCCAGCATTTT.

This chain uses TRBV4-2 with TRBJ1-2; D is unclear. V lost 2 bases and J lost 4, with 8 bases in between. The CDR3 sequence is 13 residues long. Germline loops: CDR1 LGHNA, CDR2 YNFKEQ. This CDR3 is CASSQLTGYGYTF. In DNA, the CDR3 is TGTGCCAGCAGCCAATTAACGGGCTATGGCTACACCTTC.

The rearrangement joins TRBV5-8 to TRBJ1-5; 7 nucleotides line up with TRBD1. The CDR3 loop spans 15 amino acids. J lost 0 bases, V lost 3 bases, and 3 bases had no gene match. Germline V gives CDR1 SGHTS, CDR2 YDEGEE. CDR3 coding DNA: TGTGCCAGCAGCTGGGACAGCTTTAGCAATCAGCCCCAGCATTTT. Encoded protein: CASSWDSFSNQPQHF.

The rearrangement links TRBV29-1 to TRBJ2-7, with D possibly TRBD1 on 6 matching bases. The CDR3 loop spans 13 amino acids. The V and J ends lost 4 bases and 2 bases respectively, with 12 bases between them. From germline, CDR1 is SQVTM and CDR2 ANQGSEA. The CDR3 sequence: CSVVYRATYEQYF. The CDR3 DNA reads TGCAGCGTTGTCTACAGGGCTACCTACGAGCAGTACTTC.

Details on this clone: One end of the junction varies from germline; a read error may be responsible. The chain combines TRBV27 with TRBJ2-3; 7 bases agree with TRBD1. CDR3 size: 12 residues. From germline, CDR1 is MNHEY and CDR2 SMNVEV (reference sequence). The CDR3: CASSSGTDAQYF. The CDR3 DNA reads as TGTGCCAGCAGTTCGGGGACAGATGCGCAGTATTTT.

The chain combines TRBV6-2 or TRBV6-3 with TRBJ2-3; 11 nucleotides match TRBD2. The germline gives CDR1 MNHEY, CDR2 SVGEGT. CDR3 length equals 16 residues. The V gene end was trimmed by 5 bases and the J gene end by 6 bases; junction bases not matched to a gene: 10. CDR3 amino acids: CASSDTGLAAGDTQYF. Written as DNA, the CDR3 is TGTGCCAGCAGTGACACGGGACTAGCGGCGGGGGATACGCAGTATTTT.

V is TRBV7-2 and J is TRBJ2-2, with D unresolved. The germline gives CDR1 SGHTA, CDR2 FQGNSA. The CDR3 is 15 amino acids. The germline V and J ends were trimmed by 5 bases and 2 bases, with 12 bases remaining between them. The chain's CDR3 is CASSVIVPNTGELFF. The CDR3 DNA is TGTGCCAGCAGCGTTATCGTCCCCAACACCGGGGAGCTGTTTTTT.

J is TRBJ2-7 and V is TRBV5-1; D may be TRBD2 (5 bases). The CDR3 contains 15 residues. The germline CDR1 and CDR2 sequences are SGHRS and YFSETQ. The germline V and J ends were trimmed by 1 base and 7 bases, with 18 bases remaining between them. CDR3 region: CASSLYRGTSGEQYF. Here the CDR3 DNA reads TGCGCCAGCAGCTTGTACCGGGGTACTTCGGGGGAGCAGTACTTC.

The gene calls are TRBV28 and TRBJ2-5, with TRBD1 matching over 7 bases. Trimming took 10 bases from V and 11 from J; bases not matched to a gene: 16. CDR3 length equals 13 residues. The V gene's germline CDR1 is MDHEN and CDR2 SYDVKM. The CDR3 sequence is CATFFSGTASQYF. The CDR3 coding sequence is TGTGCCACTTTCTTTTCCGGGACAGCTTCTCAGTACTTC.

The table lists this clone with a count of one. V usage is TRBV5-1 and J usage is TRBJ2-6; perhaps TRBD1 as D (5 bases). Trimming removed 1 base at V and 1 base at J, with 18 bases between. Germline assignment: CDR1 SGHRS and CDR2 YFSETQ. The CDR3 has 19 residues. CDR3 DNA sequence: TGCGCCAGCAGCTTGACCACCAACGAGAAGGGGTCTGGGGCCAACGTCCTGACTTTC. Translated: CASSLTTNEKGSGANVLTF.

The rearrangement links TRBV20-1 to TRBJ2-7; 10 nucleotides agree with TRBD1. Germline values: CDR1 DFQATT, CDR2 SNEGSKA (reference sequence). The CDR3 is 15 residues long. J lost 5 bases, V lost 3 bases, and 10 bases had no gene match. DNA of the CDR3: TGCAGTGCTAGTAGCGAGGGACAGGGGATAAACGAGCAGTACTTC. Translated, it gives CSASSEGQGINEQYF.

The chain has TRBV7-2 and TRBJ2-3, with D possibly matching TRBD2 (6 bases). CDR3 size: 15 residues. Trimming removed 1 base from V and 2 bases from J, with 10 bases in between. In germline, CDR1 is SGHTA, CDR2 FQGNSA. CDR3 protein: CASSLVADHTDTQYF. The DNA of the CDR3 is TGTGCCAGCAGCTTAGTAGCGGACCACACAGATACGCAGTATTTT.

The J gene is TRBJ1-2, the V gene TRBV19, with 9 bases fitting TRBD1. The CDR3 consists of 17 residues. Per germline, CDR1 LNHDA and CDR2 SQIVND (reference sequence). Trimming took 4 bases from V and 1 from J; bases not matched to a gene: 10. The CDR3 coding sequence is TGTGCCAGTAGTACACTGACAGGGGGGTCTATTAACTATGGCTACACCTTC. Its protein product is CASSTLTGGSINYGYTF.

J is TRBJ2-1 and V is TRBV15, with 7 bases that match TRBD2. The length of the CDR3 is 18 residues. Germline V CDR1 and CDR2: LNHNV, YYDKDF (reference sequence). Trimming cost V 0 bases and J 0 bases; bases outside gene matches: 8. The CDR3 sequence: CATSRDVPGGSSYNEQFF. CDR3 bases: TGTGCCACCAGCAGAGATGTTCCGGGCGGGAGCTCCTACAATGAGCAGTTCTTC.

The chain links TRBV14 to TRBJ2-1, with D tentatively TRBD2 (5 bases). Germline-derived CDR1 and CDR2 are SGHDN and FVKESK. This CDR3 region has 16 residues. V was trimmed by 8 bases and J by 4 bases, leaving 21 bases between them. The CDR3 spells CASEKPRTQVYNEQFF. CDR3 in DNA: TGTGCCAGCGAAAAGCCCAGGACTCAAGTTTACAATGAGCAGTTCTTC.

The chain employs TRBV7-2 and TRBJ1-5, with D possibly TRBD1 on 5 matching bases. CDR3 length equals 15 residues. CDR1 SGHTA and CDR2 FQGNSA come from the germline V gene. Trimming stripped 5 bases from V and 1 base from J, with 12 bases between. CDR3: CASSDGGDSNQPQHF. For the CDR3, the DNA is TGTGCCAGCAGCGACGGGGGGGACAGCAATCAGCCCCAGCATTTT.

The rearrangement uses TRBV19 and TRBJ1-5; D not resolved. The germline CDR1 and CDR2 sequences are LNHDA and SQIVND (reference sequence). Trimming removed 5 bases at V and 6 bases at J, with 17 bases between. The CDR3 is made up of 15 amino acids. The CDR3: CASSPPVSLGQPQHF. DNA of the CDR3: TGTGCCAGTAGTCCTCCCGTTAGCCTGGGTCAGCCCCAGCATTTT.

V and J are TRBV3-1 (or the pseudogene TRBV3-2) and TRBJ2-2; TRBD1 matches at 7 bases. Germline V gives CDR1 LGHDT, CDR2 YNNKEL (reference sequence). With V trimmed by 2 bases and J by 3 bases, 6 bases remained unmatched. The CDR3 sequence is 16 residues long. The CDR3 DNA sequence: TGTGCCAGCAGCCAACCCAGGGGGTTGGACACCGGGGAGCTGTTTTTT. Protein: CASSQPRGLDTGELFF.

This chain joins TRBV28 and TRBJ2-1, with TRBD2 matching over 7 bases. Trimming at V came to 5 bases and at J to 0 bases, leaving 7 bases not matched to a gene. CDR3 size: 16 residues. Germline loops: CDR1 MDHEN, CDR2 SYDVKM. The CDR3, as DNA: TGTGCCAGCAGTGCCCTAGCGGCCAGCTCCTACAATGAGCAGTTCTTC. It is translated as CASSALAASSYNEQFF.

This sequence joins TRBV6-5 and TRBJ2-4, with D perhaps TRBD1 (6 bases). The CDR3 is 13 amino acids. V lost 6 bases and J lost 6, with 12 bases in between. In germline, CDR1 is MNHEY, CDR2 SVGAGI. In DNA form, the CDR3 reads TGTGCCAGCAGACAGGGCTCGGGAAACATTCAGTACTTC. Translated: CASRQGSGNIQYF.

The V gene is TRBV5-1, the J gene TRBJ2-3, with D possibly being TRBD2 (7 bases). V lost 4 bases and J lost 3, with 12 bases in between. Germline V gene lookup returns CDR1 SGHRS and CDR2 YFSETQ. This CDR3 has 14 amino acids. The CDR3 DNA reads as TGCGCCAGCAGCGAGGGGGGGCTGACAGATACGCAGTATTTT. Translated: CASSEGGLTDTQYF. The whole variable domain, remainder taken from reference TRBV5-1 and TRBJ2-3, is KAGVTQTPRYLIKTRGQQVTLSCSPISGHRSVSWYQQTPGQGLQFLFEYFSETQRNKGNFPGRFSGRQFSNSRSEMNVSTLELGDSALYLCASSEGGLTDTQYFGPGTRLTVL.

The chain is built from TRBV28 and TRBJ1-1; 8 bases are a match to TRBD1. The germline gives CDR1 MDHEN, CDR2 SYDVKM. The CDR3 consists of 15 residues. V shed 5 bases, J shed 1 base, and the junction held 6 bases outside the gene matches. CDR3 sequence: CASSGRDRRNTEAFF. CDR3 nucleotides: TGTGCCAGCAGTGGGAGGGACAGGAGGAACACTGAAGCTTTCTTT. Together with reference TRBV28 and TRBJ1-1, the CDR3 gives the full variable domain: DVKVTQSSRYLVKRTGEKVFLECVQDMDHENMFWYRQDPGLGLRLIYFSYDVKMKEKGDIPEGYSVSREKKERFSLILESASTNQTSMYLCASSGRDRRNTEAFFGQGTRLTVV.

The chain is built from TRBV9 and TRBJ1-2, with TRBD1 matching 10 bases. CDR1 SGDLS and CDR2 YYNGEE come from the germline V gene. J lost 4 bases, V lost 3 bases, and 6 bases had no gene match. This CDR3 is 15 amino acids long. The CDR3 region has the DNA TGTGCCAGCAGCGCCCGGGGACAGGGGCCCTATGGCTACACCTTC. Its translation: CASSARGQGPYGYTF.

CDR3 nucleotide sequence: TGTGCCAGTAGTTTGGAGCGGGTTAATCAGCCCCAGCATTTT. This translates into CASSLERVNQPQHF. The J gene is TRBJ1-5, the V gene TRBV19, with no clear D. There are 14 residues in the CDR3. CDR1 and CDR2 from the germline V gene are LNHDA and SQIVND (reference sequence). Trimming left V 5 bases short and J 4 bases short, with 12 bases between.

The CDR3 DNA reads TGTGCCAGCAGCGCGGACAGGGGACGTAACACTGAAGCTTTCTTT. It specifies CASSADRGRNTEAFF. The V and J genes are TRBV2 and TRBJ1-1, with 9 bases fitting TRBD1. The CDR3 extends over 15 amino acids. Germline lookup yields CDR1 SNHLY and CDR2 FYNNEI. With 6 bases clipped from V and 2 bases from J, the junction kept 7 bases outside the gene matches. The full variable domain, with the rest looked up from reference TRBV2 and TRBJ1-1, is EPEVTQTPSHQVTQMGQEVILRCVPISNHLYFYWYRQILGQKVEFLVSFYNNEISEKSEIFDDQFSVERPDGSNFTLKIRSTKLEDSAMYFCASSADRGRNTEAFFGQGTRLTVV.

The chain uses TRBV28 and TRBJ1-5; TRBD1 agrees at 9 bases. The germline gives CDR1 MDHEN, CDR2 SYDVKM. Unmatched junction bases numbered 3, after V lost 2 bases and J lost 4 bases. CDR3 length equals 15 residues. DNA for the CDR3: TGTGCCAGCAGTTTAGGGACAGGGAGTAATCAGCCCCAGCATTTT. This gives the protein CASSLGTGSNQPQHF.